The 28 T cell receptor beta chains presented below share a single source sample, sequenced in a study of cytomegalovirus exposure and HLA in healthy donors. Researchers ran the PCR with 60 Vbeta and 13 Jbeta primers. Sequencing was performed with immunoSEQ multiplex PCR; in TCRdb, only in-frame clones are kept and a portion is missing. The sample table sets out about 120,000 clones. Sequenced sample: PBMCs. The receptors were gathered from a man aged 35 to 55 in good health and CMV-seropositive.

V is TRBV27 and J is TRBJ2-6; no clear D gene. The germline gives CDR1 MNHEY, CDR2 SMNVEV (reference sequence). The CDR3 loop spans 18 amino acids. The germline V and J ends were trimmed by 2 bases and 3 bases, with 17 bases remaining between them. CDR3 residues: CASSLRQVGSDGANVLTF. The CDR3 coding sequence is TGTGCCAGCAGTTTACGGCAGGTTGGGTCTGATGGGGCCAACGTCCTGACTTTC.

This chain links TRBV29-1 with TRBJ2-5, with 7 bases aligning to TRBD2. The CDR3 is 10 residues long. Germline V gives CDR1 SQVTM, CDR2 ANQGSEA. The V segment lost 6 bases and the J segment 11 bases; nucleotides outside the gene matches: 6. DNA of the CDR3: TGCAGCGTCGGAGGGAGGGAGCAGTACTTC. This encodes CSVGGREQYF. Supplemented by reference TRBV29-1 and TRBJ2-5, the full variable domain reads SAVISQKPSRDICQRGTSLTIQCQVDSQVTMMFWYRQQPGQSLTLIATANQGSEATYESGFVIDKFPISRPNLTFSTLTVSNMSPEDSSIYLCSVGGREQYFGPGTRLLVL.

V is TRBV7-2 and J is TRBJ2-4; 7 bases are a match to TRBD2. V gave up 2 bases and J gave up 9 bases; unmatched junction bases: 7. The CDR3 loop spans 14 amino acids. In germline, CDR1 is SGHTA, CDR2 FQGNSA. CDR3 sequence reads: CASSLWREFPIQYF. CDR3 sequence (DNA): TGTGCCAGCAGCTTATGGCGGGAGTTTCCCATTCAGTACTTC.

DNA of the CDR3: TGTGCCAGCAGCTTGTTCCCTAAGGGGCTCTACAATGAGCAGTTCTTC. This codes for CASSLFPKGLYNEQFF. The rearrangement links TRBV5-4 to TRBJ2-1, with D possibly matching TRBD1 (5 bases). In germline, CDR1 is SGHNT, CDR2 YYREEE (reference sequence). Trimming cost V 1 base and J 3 bases, with 14 bases left between them. The CDR3 is made up of 16 amino acids.

V gene TRBV6-1 combines with J gene TRBJ1-2, with 8 bases matching TRBD1. Trimming took 1 base from V and 4 from J; bases not matched to a gene: 8. The germline V gene encodes CDR1 MNHNS and CDR2 SASEGT. The CDR3 is made up of 16 amino acids. In nucleotides, the CDR3 is TGTGCCAGCAGTGAAGTGGGACAGGCAGGGATCTATGGCTACACCTTC. It codes for CASSEVGQAGIYGYTF.

The J gene is TRBJ1-5, the V gene TRBV10-1, with D perhaps matching TRBD1 (5 bases). The CDR3 length is 13 residues. Germline V gene sequence: CDR1 WNHNN, CDR2 SYGVQD (reference sequence). V was trimmed by 6 bases and J by 10 bases, leaving 16 bases between them. The CDR3, as DNA: TGCGCCAGCAGCACCCTCCAAACAGGTCCCCAGCATTTT. Residues: CASSTLQTGPQHF.

The gene calls are TRBV5-5 and TRBJ2-2; tentatively, D is TRBD1 (5 bases). CDR1 and CDR2 from the germline V gene are SGHKS and YYEKEE (reference sequence). The CDR3 loop spans 16 amino acids. With 4 bases removed from V and 6 bases from J, the gap between germline ends came to 19 bases. The CDR3 DNA sequence: TGTGCCAGCAGCGAACGGACGGACATGAGGTCCGGGGAGCTGTTTTTT. The encoded protein is CASSERTDMRSGELFF.

This chain uses TRBV6-1 with TRBJ1-4; 7 bases line up with TRBD1. Germline V gene sequence: CDR1 MNHNS, CDR2 SASEGT. Trimming cost V 4 bases and J 3 bases; bases outside gene matches: 8. CDR3 length: 16 amino acids. The CDR3 nucleotides are TGTGCCAGCAGTGGCGACAGGGCATGGGCTAATGAAAAACTGTTTTTT. Translating it yields CASSGDRAWANEKLFF.

The chain employs TRBV7-9 and TRBJ2-7; 7 nucleotides line up with TRBD2. This CDR3 has 12 residues. V lost 8 bases and J lost 1; bases outside the gene matches: 2. Germline V gene data show CDR1 as SEHNR and CDR2 as FQNEAQ (reference sequence). The CDR3 loop is CASGRDSYEQYF. CDR3 DNA sequence: TGTGCCAGCGGGAGGGATTCCTACGAGCAGTACTTC.

The genes are TRBV25-1 and TRBJ1-1; 8 bases map to TRBD1. J gave up 3 bases and V 4 bases, and 4 bases lay outside the gene matches. From germline, CDR1 is MGHDK and CDR2 SYGVNS. This CDR3 comprises 14 residues. The CDR3 DNA sequence: TGTGCCAGCAGTGCCGGGGACAGGTACACTGAAGCTTTCTTT. This sequence encodes CASSAGDRYTEAFF.

This chain joins TRBV11-2 and TRBJ2-7, with D possibly matching TRBD2 (5 bases). The V gene lost 3 bases and the J gene lost 4 bases, with 16 bases spanning the gap. This CDR3 contains 15 residues. CDR1 and CDR2 (germline): SGHAT, FQNNGV. Here the CDR3 reads CASSLTTDFSYEQYF. CDR3 bases: TGTGCCAGCAGCTTGACCACGGACTTCTCATACGAGCAGTACTTC.

The chain carries TRBV7-9 and TRBJ1-1; no definite D call. CDR1 and CDR2 from the germline V gene are SEHNR and FQNEAQ (reference sequence). Deletions cut 6 bases from V and 2 bases from J, with 13 bases between. The CDR3 length is 14 residues. CDR3 loop: CASRTYGDNTEAFF. The CDR3 DNA reads TGTGCCAGCAGGACGTACGGGGATAACACTGAAGCTTTCTTT.

V is TRBV4-3 and J is TRBJ2-7, with a weak D call TRBD1 (5 bases). Per germline, CDR1 LGHNA and CDR2 YSLEER. The CDR3 consists of 14 residues. The V gene lost 0 bases and the J gene lost 3 bases, with 9 bases spanning the gap. The CDR3 DNA sequence: TGCGCCAGCAGCCAAGAGACAAGGGGCTACGAGCAGTACTTC. Amino acid sequence: CASSQETRGYEQYF.

V usage is TRBV7-2 and J usage is TRBJ2-1, with D perhaps matching TRBD2 (5 bases). V gave up 1 base and J gave up 6 bases, with 10 bases separating them. Germline V gives CDR1 SGHTA, CDR2 FQGNSA. The CDR3 has 14 amino acids. CDR3 sequence reads: CASSLVALANEQFF. The CDR3 nucleotides read TGTGCCAGCAGCTTAGTAGCTCTAGCCAATGAGCAGTTCTTC. The complete variable domain, with remaining parts taken from reference TRBV7-2 and TRBJ2-1, reads GAGVSQSPSNKVTEKGKDVELRCDPISGHTALYWYRQSLGQGLEFLIYFQGNSAPDKSGLPSDRFSAERTGGSVSTLTIQRTQQEDSAVYLCASSLVALANEQFFGPGTRLTVL.

This chain joins TRBV2 and TRBJ2-1, with 7 positions matching TRBD2. This CDR3 is 14 amino acids long. CDR1 is SNHLY, CDR2 FYNNEI, per germline. The ends lost 6 bases at V and 7 bases at J; junction bases unmatched: 9. The CDR3 DNA is TGTGCCAGCAGAGGACTAGTGGGAGATAATGAGCAGTTCTTC. Translated, it gives CASRGLVGDNEQFF. Combining the CDR3 with reference TRBV2 and TRBJ2-1 gives the whole variable domain EPEVTQTPSHQVTQMGQEVILRCVPISNHLYFYWYRQILGQKVEFLVSFYNNEISEKSEIFDDQFSVERPDGSNFTLKIRSTKLEDSAMYFCASRGLVGDNEQFFGPGTRLTVL.

The chain has TRBV18 and TRBJ2-2; D possibly corresponds to TRBD2 (6 bases). Germline V gives CDR1 KGHSH, CDR2 LQKENI. The CDR3 is made up of 18 amino acids. Trimming removed 3 bases from V and 6 bases from J, with 23 bases in between. CDR3 in amino acids: CASSPKTRGPLVPGELFF. The CDR3, as DNA: TGTGCCAGCTCACCTAAGACGCGGGGTCCGTTAGTTCCCGGGGAGCTGTTTTTT.

The chain couples TRBV7-9 to TRBJ1-2; D uncertain. CDR3 length equals 14 residues. In germline, CDR1 is SEHNR, CDR2 FQNEAQ (reference sequence). V shed 1 base and J shed 5 bases, with 11 bases lying between them. Here the CDR3 DNA reads TGTGCCAGCAGCTTAGGTCCCGGACTATATGGCTACACCTTC. Translation gives CASSLGPGLYGYTF.

The chain couples TRBV5-4 to TRBJ1-4; perhaps TRBD1 as D (6 bases). Between the trimmed V and J ends, which lost 2 bases and 8 bases, there was a span of 16 bases. In germline, CDR1 is SGHNT, CDR2 YYREEE (reference sequence). The CDR3 length is 15 residues. The CDR3 bases are TGTGCCAGCAGCTTTAGTAGTTCAGGGGTGGAAAAACTGTTTTTT. It codes for CASSFSSSGVEKLFF.

The chain joins TRBV29-1 to TRBJ2-3; D perhaps matches TRBD1 (6 bases). The CDR3 is made up of 14 amino acids. Germline V gene lookup returns CDR1 SQVTM and CDR2 ANQGSEA. The ends were cut back, 4 bases at V and 7 bases at J, with 18 bases in the middle. Written as DNA, the CDR3 is TGCAGCGTTGCTCGGGTGATGGGGGCCCATACGCAGTATTTT. Translation: CSVARVMGAHTQYF.

This chain connects TRBV9 to TRBJ1-2; TRBD1 is a possible D gene (5 bases). V lost 6 bases and J lost 8, with 26 bases in between. This CDR3 comprises 16 residues. Per the germline V gene, CDR1 is SGDLS and CDR2 is YYNGEE. This chain's CDR3 is CASTRGGGVNAGGYTF. The CDR3 nucleotides read TGTGCCAGCACCCGAGGAGGAGGGGTAAATGCAGGAGGCTACACCTTC.

The chain's CDR3 is CASSFWTGRGPQPQHF. CDR3 DNA: TGTGCCAGCAGTTTCTGGACAGGTCGGGGGCCTCAGCCCCAGCATTTT. The chain employs TRBV28 and TRBJ1-5, with TRBD1 identical over 7 bases. The ends lost 3 bases at V and 6 bases at J; junction bases unmatched: 11. In germline, CDR1 is MDHEN, CDR2 SYDVKM. CDR3 length equals 16 residues.

This chain uses TRBV5-1 with TRBJ2-1, with D possibly TRBD1 on 6 matching bases. Trimming shortened V by 9 bases and J by 8 bases, and 18 bases separated the two germline ends. The germline V gene encodes CDR1 SGHRS and CDR2 YFSETQ. The CDR3 is 13 residues long. The CDR3 coding sequence is TGCGCCACTACGACAGGTATGAGCGATGAGCAGTTCTTC. Residues: CATTTGMSDEQFF.

The genes are TRBV5-1 and TRBJ1-1, with 9 bases aligning to TRBD1. Germline CDR1 SGHRS, CDR2 YFSETQ. There are 15 residues in the CDR3. The V segment lost 3 bases and the J segment 4 bases; nucleotides outside the gene matches: 7. CDR3 amino acids: CASSSLTGGVTEAFF. CDR3 DNA: TGCGCCAGCAGCTCTTTGACAGGGGGAGTCACTGAAGCTTTCTTT.

This chain uses TRBV6-4 with TRBJ2-1; 14 nucleotides align to TRBD2. Germline V gene sequence: CDR1 MRHNA, CDR2 SNTAGT. The CDR3 loop spans 16 amino acids. Trimming cost V 5 bases and J 7 bases; bases outside gene matches: 7. The CDR3 DNA reads TGTGCCAGCAGTCTCGGGACTAGCGGGAGATTAAATGAGCAGTTCTTC. Protein sequence: CASSLGTSGRLNEQFF.

CDR3 amino acids: CASSFPGGAGEKLFF. The CDR3 DNA reads as TGTGCCAGCAGTTTCCCAGGGGGCGCGGGGGAAAAACTGTTTTTT. This rearrangement joins TRBV28 to TRBJ1-4; 8 positions agree with TRBD1. Germline loops: CDR1 MDHEN, CDR2 SYDVKM. V trimming: 3 bases; J trimming: 8 bases; junction bases outside the gene matches: 8. The CDR3 is made up of 15 amino acids.

The J gene is TRBJ2-7, the V gene TRBV27; possibly TRBD2 for D (5 bases). Germline V gives CDR1 MNHEY, CDR2 SMNVEV (reference sequence). V dropped 6 bases and J dropped 2 bases, with 8 bases sitting between them. The CDR3 runs 12 residues. The CDR3 sequence: CASRRATYEQYF. The CDR3, as DNA: TGTGCCAGCAGGCGGGCCACCTACGAGCAGTACTTC.

This rearrangement joins TRBV10-3 to TRBJ2-1; 7 bases agree with TRBD1. Germline assignment: CDR1 ENHRY and CDR2 SYGVKD. V shed 10 bases, J shed 4 bases, and the junction held 7 bases outside the gene matches. CDR3 length equals 13 residues. The CDR3 DNA sequence: TGTGCCACCGCTTGGACAGGATACAATGAGCAGTTCTTC. Translating it yields CATAWTGYNEQFF.

The chain employs TRBV6-5 and TRBJ2-1, with 10 bases fitting TRBD2. The germline CDR1 and CDR2 sequences are MNHEY and SVGAGI. The junction had 7 bases not matched to a gene; V was cut back by 4 bases and J by 4 bases. The CDR3 sequence is 16 residues long. CDR3 coding DNA: TGTGCCAGCAGTTCCCGACTAGCGGGCCGATACAATGAGCAGTTCTTC. Translating it yields CASSSRLAGRYNEQFF.